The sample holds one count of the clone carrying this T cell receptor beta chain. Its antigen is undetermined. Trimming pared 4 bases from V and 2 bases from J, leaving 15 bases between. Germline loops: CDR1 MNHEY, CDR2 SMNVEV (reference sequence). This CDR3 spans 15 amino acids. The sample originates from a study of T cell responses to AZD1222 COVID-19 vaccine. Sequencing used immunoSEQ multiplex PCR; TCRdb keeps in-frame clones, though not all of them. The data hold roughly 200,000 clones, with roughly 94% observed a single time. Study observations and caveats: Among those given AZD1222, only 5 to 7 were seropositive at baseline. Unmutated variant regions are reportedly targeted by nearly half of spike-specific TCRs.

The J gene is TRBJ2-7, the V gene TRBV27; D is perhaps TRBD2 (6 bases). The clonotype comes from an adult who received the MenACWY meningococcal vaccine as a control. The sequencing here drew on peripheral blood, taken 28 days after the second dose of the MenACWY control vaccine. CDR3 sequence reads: CASSSPGVGPYEQYF. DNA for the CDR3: TGTGCCAGCAGTTCCCCGGGGGTGGGACCCTACGAGCAGTACTTC.